Below, 32 T cell receptor beta chains from the same sample are listed, as sequenced in a study of blood T cell repertoires in COVID-19. TCRdb keeps only in-frame clones here, not all; method: immunoSEQ multiplex PCR. The profile shows 200,000 to 300,000 clones, about 90% of them singletons. The sample consisted of peripheral blood. These receptors were obtained from a woman between 50 and 59 years old with acute or convalescent COVID-19.

In its sample, this clone was seen once. J is TRBJ1-4 and V is TRBV11-2; D is unresolved. The CDR3 is made up of 15 amino acids. The germline V gene encodes CDR1 SGHAT and CDR2 FQNNGV. Trimming pared 5 bases from V and 8 bases from J, leaving 18 bases between. The CDR3 DNA sequence: TGTGCCAGCAGCAGCTATCGGGAAGGGAGGGAAAAACTGTTTTTT. This sequence encodes CASSSYREGREKLFF.

This clone was observed a few times. The chain uses TRBV4-1 and TRBJ2-7, with D possibly matching TRBD2 (5 bases). V lost 1 base and J lost 3, with 10 bases in between. This CDR3 comprises 14 residues. The germline V gene encodes CDR1 MGHRA and CDR2 YSYEKL. CDR3 amino acids: CASSQVLGNYEQYF. Here the CDR3 DNA reads TGCGCCAGCAGCCAAGTACTCGGGAACTACGAGCAGTACTTC.

The chain combines TRBV5-1 with TRBJ2-1; TRBD2 might be the D (6 bases). The CDR3 spans 13 residues. CDR1 is SGHRS, CDR2 YFSETQ, per germline. V lost 6 bases to trimming and J lost 5 bases, with 12 bases between them. Here the CDR3 reads CASTLALDNEQFF. CDR3 DNA sequence: TGCGCCAGCACCCTAGCGCTGGACAATGAGCAGTTCTTC.

The chain couples TRBV28 to TRBJ1-6; 7 nucleotides match TRBD1. Trimming cost V 7 bases and J 6 bases; bases outside gene matches: 6. This CDR3 has 14 residues. Germline CDR1 and CDR2: MDHEN and SYDVKM. Here the CDR3 reads CASTLGGSNSPLHF. The CDR3 coding sequence is TGTGCCAGCACCTTAGGGGGCAGTAATTCACCCCTCCACTTT.

V usage is TRBV7-2 and J usage is TRBJ1-3; no definite D call. There are 15 residues in the CDR3. Germline CDR1 reads SGHTA; CDR2 reads FQGNSA. Between the trimmed V and J ends, which lost 0 bases and 0 bases, there was a span of 6 bases. The CDR3 reads CASSLAYSSGNTIYF. The CDR3 DNA is TGTGCCAGCAGCTTAGCTTACAGCTCTGGAAACACCATATATTTT.

The chain has TRBV28 and TRBJ1-5; 8 bases fit TRBD1. Germline CDR1 MDHEN, CDR2 SYDVKM. V was clipped by 5 bases and J by 2 bases; unmatched bases: 8. The CDR3 extends over 16 amino acids. DNA of the CDR3: TGTGCCAGCAGTGAGGACAGGGAAGTTCGCAATCAGCCCCAGCATTTT. Translation: CASSEDREVRNQPQHF.

The chain carries TRBV6-2 or TRBV6-3 and TRBJ2-3; 13 bases match TRBD2. J gave up 3 bases and V 4 bases, and 7 bases lay outside the gene matches. CDR1 and CDR2 (germline): MNHEY, SVGEGT. The CDR3 sequence is 17 residues long. CDR3 residues: CASSSKRTSGSTDTQYF. The DNA of the CDR3 is TGTGCCAGCAGTTCAAAAAGGACTAGCGGGAGTACAGATACGCAGTATTTT.

The chain is built from TRBV6-2 or TRBV6-3 and TRBJ2-1; TRBD1 aligns across 10 bases. V trimming: 2 bases; J trimming: 3 bases; junction bases outside the gene matches: 1. The CDR3 contains 15 residues. Looked up from germline, CDR1 is MNHEY and CDR2 is SVGEGT. CDR3 sequence: CASSYRDRGYNEQFF. The CDR3 bases are TGTGCCAGCAGTTACAGGGACAGGGGCTACAATGAGCAGTTCTTC.

This rearrangement joins TRBV3-1 (or the pseudogene TRBV3-2) to TRBJ2-1; D call uncertain. Germline CDR1 and CDR2: LGHDT and YNNKEL (reference sequence). CDR3 length: 12 residues. Trimming took off 4 bases at V and 8 bases at J, with 9 bases between the two ends. CDR3 bases: TGTGCCAGCAGCCTCTCGGTCGATGAGCAGTTCTTC. As protein: CASSLSVDEQFF.

The V gene is TRBV18, the J gene TRBJ2-7, with 7 bases aligning to TRBD2. The CDR3 is made up of 14 amino acids. The germline gives CDR1 KGHSH, CDR2 LQKENI. The junction had 12 bases not matched to a gene; V was cut back by 6 bases and J by 7 bases. The CDR3: CASSRGVPGREQYF. The CDR3 nucleotides read TGTGCCAGCTCCCGGGGGGTGCCGGGGCGAGAGCAGTACTTC.

This chain links TRBV12-3 or TRBV12-4 with TRBJ2-3; D remains unclear. The CDR3 has 13 residues. V was shortened by 5 bases and J by 8 bases, with 14 bases between the two germline ends. The CDR3 sequence is CASSPDLERTQYF. In DNA form, the CDR3 reads TGTGCCAGCAGTCCCGACCTGGAGCGTACGCAGTATTTT.

The rearrangement uses TRBV7-9 and TRBJ2-2; a weak D match, TRBD1 (6 bases). CDR3 size: 14 residues. With 4 bases removed from V and 2 bases from J, the gap between germline ends came to 8 bases. The germline V gene encodes CDR1 SEHNR and CDR2 FQNEAQ (reference sequence). CDR3 amino acids: CASSSTGNTGELFF. In nucleotides, the CDR3 is TGTGCCAGCAGCTCGACAGGCAACACCGGGGAGCTGTTTTTT.

This rearrangement joins TRBV4-3 to TRBJ1-5; TRBD1 matches 9 bases. The germline V gene has CDR1 LGHNA and CDR2 YSLEER. The V gene end was trimmed by 4 bases and the J gene end by 5 bases; junction bases not matched to a gene: 3. This CDR3 has 14 residues. CDR3 sequence (DNA): TGCGCCAGCAGCCCCGGACAGGGGTATCAGCCCCAGCATTTT. Translated: CASSPGQGYQPQHF.

V is TRBV19 and J is TRBJ2-3; the match to TRBD2 covers 10 bases. Germline V gives CDR1 LNHDA, CDR2 SQIVND (reference sequence). Trimming removed 8 bases from V and 4 bases from J; junction bases left unmatched: 15. The CDR3 consists of 17 residues. As DNA, the CDR3 is TGTGCCAGTCCCAGGAGCGGGAGGGCCTTGAACGCAGATACGCAGTATTTT. Its translation: CASPRSGRALNADTQYF.

The rearrangement uses TRBV9 and TRBJ1-3; D is undetermined. Germline V gene lookup returns CDR1 SGDLS and CDR2 YYNGEE. Trimming stripped 4 bases from V and 1 base from J, with 12 bases between. The CDR3 totals 15 residues. The CDR3 bases are TGTGCCAGCAGCCCCCGCCGACAATCTGGAAACACCATATATTTT. Its translation is CASSPRRQSGNTIYF.

This clone was seen once. The chain combines TRBV3-1 (or the pseudogene TRBV3-2) with TRBJ2-1; TRBD2 matches 10 bases. The CDR3 spans 18 residues. Germline V lookup: CDR1 LGHDT, CDR2 YNNKEL (reference sequence). With V trimmed by 4 bases and J by 3 bases, 12 bases remained unmatched. CDR3 residues: CASSPMEAGGTGYNEQFF. CDR3 bases: TGTGCCAGCAGCCCCATGGAAGCGGGAGGGACCGGCTACAATGAGCAGTTCTTC.

This clone showed up just a few times. The CDR3 nucleotides are TGTGCCAGCAGTTTGGGACAGGGGGCTCAGCCCCAGCATTTT. This codes for CASSLGQGAQPQHF. The chain joins TRBV28 to TRBJ1-5; TRBD1 matches at 12 bases. V lost 3 bases and J lost 6; bases outside the gene matches: 0. The CDR3 is 14 residues long. CDR1 and CDR2 (germline): MDHEN, SYDVKM.

This rearrangement joins TRBV7-5 to TRBJ2-3; the table's D call TRBD2 went unverified against the DNA. TRBV7-5 is shown as a pseudogene. The CDR3 consists of 16 residues. The CDR3 DNA reads TGTGTCAGAAGCTTTGTCTTGACTAGCGGCACAGATACGCAGTATTTT. Translated: CVRSFVLTSGTDTQYF.

This chain connects TRBV18 to TRBJ2-3, with 8 bases lining up with TRBD2. V lost 4 bases, J lost 0 bases, and 9 bases stayed unmatched. Germline V lookup: CDR1 KGHSH, CDR2 LQKENI. CDR3 size: 17 residues. DNA for the CDR3: TGTGCCAGCTCACAAATCGGTAGCGGGGTAAGCACAGATACGCAGTATTTT. This sequence encodes CASSQIGSGVSTDTQYF.

The chain couples TRBV6-2 or TRBV6-3 to TRBJ2-1; perhaps D is TRBD1 or TRBD2 (5 bases each). Trimming removed 8 bases from V and 5 bases from J, with 13 bases in between. Germline V lookup: CDR1 MNHEY, CDR2 SVGEGT. This CDR3 comprises 13 residues. The CDR3 spells CASRRGSDNEQFF. The CDR3 DNA is TGTGCCAGCCGCCGGGGCTCAGACAATGAGCAGTTCTTC.

The chain is built from TRBV29-1 and TRBJ1-1; TRBD1 matches 8 bases. From germline, CDR1 is SQVTM and CDR2 ANQGSEA. There are 13 residues in the CDR3. J gave up 3 bases and V 6 bases, and 6 bases lay outside the gene matches. CDR3 coding DNA: TGCAGCGTAGCAGGGGGCTGGGACACTGAAGCTTTCTTT. Its translation: CSVAGGWDTEAFF. The variable domain in full, completed from reference TRBV29-1 and TRBJ1-1, reads SAVISQKPSRDICQRGTSLTIQCQVDSQVTMMFWYRQQPGQSLTLIATANQGSEATYESGFVIDKFPISRPNLTFSTLTVSNMSPEDSSIYLCSVAGGWDTEAFFGQGTRLTVV.

The V and J genes are TRBV28 and TRBJ1-4; the D gene is possibly TRBD1 (6 bases). Germline lookup yields CDR1 MDHEN and CDR2 SYDVKM. Trimming pared 5 bases from V and 3 bases from J, leaving 22 bases between. The CDR3 has 18 amino acids. The CDR3 loop is CASSPPLKGHRANEKLFF. In DNA form, the CDR3 reads TGTGCCAGCAGTCCCCCTCTTAAGGGGCACAGGGCTAATGAAAAACTGTTTTTT. The full variable domain, rest sourced from reference TRBV28 and TRBJ1-4, is DVKVTQSSRYLVKRTGEKVFLECVQDMDHENMFWYRQDPGLGLRLIYFSYDVKMKEKGDIPEGYSVSREKKERFSLILESASTNQTSMYLCASSPPLKGHRANEKLFFGSGTQLSVL.

The rearrangement links TRBV4-1 to TRBJ1-1; no clear D gene. This CDR3 is built from 16 residues. The V gene's germline CDR1 is MGHRA and CDR2 YSYEKL. The V gene lost 0 bases and the J gene lost 1 base, with 12 bases spanning the gap. The CDR3 sequence is CASSQDRGIGNTEAFF. The DNA of the CDR3 is TGCGCCAGCAGCCAAGATAGAGGGATAGGGAACACTGAAGCTTTCTTT.

The chain carries TRBV28 and TRBJ2-6, with no clear D. The CDR3 length is 16 residues. Trimming took 4 bases from V and 4 from J, leaving 14 bases between them. Germline V gene lookup returns CDR1 MDHEN and CDR2 SYDVKM. The DNA of the CDR3 is TGTGCCAGCAGTTCCACCGCCGGGTCAGGGGCCAACGTCCTGACTTTC. This encodes CASSSTAGSGANVLTF.

The V gene is TRBV7-3, the J gene TRBJ2-3; D possibly corresponds to TRBD1 (5 bases). Trimming pared 2 bases from V and 0 bases from J, leaving 6 bases between. The CDR3 covers 14 residues. CDR1 is SGHTA, CDR2 FQGTGA, per germline. CDR3 in DNA: TGTGCCAGCAGCTTACGACAGAGCACAGATACGCAGTATTTT. It encodes CASSLRQSTDTQYF.

The J gene is TRBJ1-3, the V gene TRBV9; 7 bases match TRBD1. The CDR3 length is 16 residues. V lost 7 bases to trimming and J lost 1 base; unmatched junction nucleotides: 11. CDR1 is SGDLS, CDR2 YYNGEE, per germline. The CDR3 DNA reads as TGTGCCAGCGGGACAGCACTCTCGTCTTCTGGAAACACCATATATTTT. Amino acid sequence: CASGTALSSSGNTIYF.

V gene TRBV5-5 combines with J gene TRBJ1-4; tentatively, D is TRBD1 (6 bases). Germline V gene lookup returns CDR1 SGHKS and CDR2 YYEKEE (reference sequence). V dropped 2 bases and J dropped 7 bases, with 9 bases sitting between them. The CDR3 covers 13 residues. The CDR3 coding sequence is TGTGCCAGCAGCTTAGGGGGATCTGAAAAACTGTTTTTT. Translated: CASSLGGSEKLFF.

J is TRBJ2-7 and V is TRBV3-1 (or the pseudogene TRBV3-2); 13 bases fit TRBD2. From germline, CDR1 is LGHDT and CDR2 YNNKEL (reference sequence). This CDR3 comprises 14 residues. The V and J ends lost 4 bases and 6 bases, in that order; junction bases with no gene match: 3. The CDR3 reads CASSPGTSGIEQYF. The CDR3 DNA follows: TGTGCCAGCAGCCCCGGGACTAGCGGGATCGAGCAGTACTTC.

The CDR3: CSASGTGAYNEQFF. CDR3 coding DNA: TGCAGTGCTAGTGGGACAGGGGCTTACAATGAGCAGTTCTTC. The gene calls are TRBV20-1 and TRBJ2-1; 10 bases match TRBD1. With V trimmed by 3 bases and J by 4 bases, 3 bases remained unmatched. The CDR3 consists of 14 residues. The germline V gene has CDR1 DFQATT and CDR2 SNEGSKA (reference sequence).

V and J are TRBV2 and TRBJ2-3; D not certain. The CDR3 is 16 amino acids. Trimming removed 0 bases at V and 1 base at J, with 11 bases between. Per the germline V gene, CDR1 is SNHLY and CDR2 is FYNNEI. The CDR3 nucleotides are TGTGCCAGCAGTGAAGCCGATAAGTGGCGCACAGATACGCAGTATTTT. This encodes CASSEADKWRTDTQYF.

This clone was seen only once. The chain uses TRBV9 and TRBJ2-7; the match to TRBD1 covers 8 bases. V dropped 2 bases and J dropped 6; count of bases not matched to a gene: 10. Germline V gene data show CDR1 as SGDLS and CDR2 as YYNGEE. The length of the CDR3 is 15 residues. CDR3 nucleotide sequence: TGTGCCAGCAGCGTCGCCCCGACAGGGGAGTTCGAGCAGTACTTC. As protein: CASSVAPTGEFEQYF. Together with reference TRBV9 and TRBJ2-7, the CDR3 gives the full variable domain: DSGVTQTPKHLITATGQRVTLRCSPRSGDLSVYWYQQSLDQGLQFLIQYYNGEERAKGNILERFSAQQFPDLHSELNLSSLELGDSALYFCASSVAPTGEFEQYFGPGTRLTVT.

V is TRBV9 and J is TRBJ1-4, with D possibly TRBD1 on 5 matching bases. Between the trimmed V and J ends, which lost 3 bases and 7 bases, there was a span of 16 bases. This CDR3 contains 15 residues. CDR1 SGDLS and CDR2 YYNGEE come from the germline V gene. CDR3 sequence: CASSAGGTSGEKLFF. The DNA for the CDR3 is TGTGCCAGCAGCGCAGGCGGGACTTCGGGTGAAAAACTGTTTTTT.